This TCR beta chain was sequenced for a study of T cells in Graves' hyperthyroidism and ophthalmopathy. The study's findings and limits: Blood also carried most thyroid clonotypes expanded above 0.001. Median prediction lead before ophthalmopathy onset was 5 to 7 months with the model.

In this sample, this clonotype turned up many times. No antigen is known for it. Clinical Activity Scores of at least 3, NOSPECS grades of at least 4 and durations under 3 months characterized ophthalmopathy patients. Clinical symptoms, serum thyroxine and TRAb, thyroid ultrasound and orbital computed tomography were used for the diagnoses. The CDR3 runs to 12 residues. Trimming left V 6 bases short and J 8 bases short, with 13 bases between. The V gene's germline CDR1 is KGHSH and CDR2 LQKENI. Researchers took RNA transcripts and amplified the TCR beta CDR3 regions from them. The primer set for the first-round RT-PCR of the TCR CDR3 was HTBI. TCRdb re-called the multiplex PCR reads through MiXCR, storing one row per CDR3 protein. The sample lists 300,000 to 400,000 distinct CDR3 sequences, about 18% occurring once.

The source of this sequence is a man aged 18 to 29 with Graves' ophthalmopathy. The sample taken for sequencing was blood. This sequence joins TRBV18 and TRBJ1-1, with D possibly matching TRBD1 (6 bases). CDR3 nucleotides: TGTGCCAGCTCCCGGTATCAGGGGGAAGCTTTCTTT. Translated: CASSRYQGEAFF. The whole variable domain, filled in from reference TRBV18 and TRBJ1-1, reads NAGVMQNPRHLVRRRGQEARLRCSPMKGHSHVYWYRQLPEEGLKFMVYLQKENIIDESGMPKERFSAEFPKEGPSILRIQQVVRGDSAAYFCASSRYQGEAFFGQGTRLTVV.